This T cell receptor (beta chain) stems from a study of T cell responses to AZD1222 COVID-19 vaccine. Study-wide results and caveats: Unmutated variant regions reportedly attract nearly half of all spike-specific TCRs.

Notes on this clone: The antigen is not known.

V was trimmed by 4 bases and J by 2 bases, leaving 14 bases between them. Germline V gene sequence: CDR1 LGHDT, CDR2 YNNKEL (reference sequence). The CDR3 covers 15 residues. Here immunoSEQ multiplex PCR was the method, and the copy in TCRdb shows in-frame clones only, minus some. The sample comprises about 130,000 clones, around nine tenths of which are singletons, and roughly 6.5% rests with the top ten. This receptor was identified in an adult in good health. The sequenced sample was peripheral blood, obtained on day 0 of AZD1222 vaccination. The rearrangement uses TRBV3-1 (or the pseudogene TRBV3-2) and TRBJ2-5; no clear D gene. The CDR3: CASSLKIGVQETQYF. The CDR3 DNA sequence: TGTGCCAGCAGCCTGAAAATAGGAGTGCAAGAGACCCAGTACTTC.